A selection of T cell receptor beta chains follows, all from one sample in a study of blood T cell repertoires in COVID-19. Sequencing was performed with immunoSEQ multiplex PCR; in TCRdb, only in-frame clones are kept and a portion is missing. The sample comprises around 200,000 clones, 86% of which are singletons, and approximately 6.5% rests with the top ten. Material for sequencing was peripheral blood. Source of these receptors: a woman aged 80 or over in a cohort sampled during active or convalescent COVID-19. The CDR3 runs from the conserved cysteine through the conserved F or W. The order of the fields is D gene, V gene, J gene, clone size, CDR3 DNA, CDR3 protein. The D gene is left open where the match is weak. Clone size, where shown, is once, few, many, or a class for clones that have expanded.

d_call: TRBD2
v_call: TRBV15
j_call: TRBJ2-3
clone_size: .
cdr3_nt: TGTGCCACCAGCAGACGGACTAGCAGAAGCACAGATACGCAGTATTTT
cdr3_aa: CATSRRTSRSTDTQYF

d_call: TRBD2
v_call: TRBV11-2
j_call: TRBJ2-7
clone_size: .
cdr3_nt: TGTGCCAGCAGCTTCCGGACTAGTACCTACGAGCAGTACTTC
cdr3_aa: CASSFRTSTYEQYF

d_call: .
v_call: TRBV12-3/TRBV12-4
j_call: TRBJ1-2
clone_size: .
cdr3_nt: TGTGCCAGCAGTTTAGAGAGGGACTATGGCTACACCTTC
cdr3_aa: CASSLERDYGYTF

d_call: .
v_call: TRBV6-1
j_call: TRBJ1-4
clone_size: .
cdr3_nt: TGTGCCAGCAGTGACTACGGCAGGGGCAGAACTAATGAAAAACTGTTTTTT
cdr3_aa: CASSDYGRGRTNEKLFF

d_call: .
v_call: TRBV11-2
j_call: TRBJ2-7
clone_size: .
cdr3_nt: TGTGCCAGCAGCTTGGACAGTGGGGGACCCTACGAGCAGTACTTC
cdr3_aa: CASSLDSGGPYEQYF

d_call: .
v_call: TRBV5-1
j_call: TRBJ2-3
clone_size: .
cdr3_nt: TGCGCCAGCAGCTTGGCCGAGGTGGATACGCAGTATTTT
cdr3_aa: CASSLAEVDTQYF

d_call: .
v_call: TRBV18
j_call: TRBJ1-4
clone_size: .
cdr3_nt: TGTGCCAGCTCACGTAATGCCCTACTAGTTCCCACAACTAATGAAAAACTGTTTTTT
cdr3_aa: CASSRNALLVPTTNEKLFF

d_call: .
v_call: TRBV4-1
j_call: TRBJ1-1
clone_size: .
cdr3_nt: TGCGCCAGCAGTGAAGGGGGAATTGGGATGAACACTGAAGCTTTCTTT
cdr3_aa: CASSEGGIGMNTEAFF

d_call: TRBD2
v_call: TRBV7-2
j_call: TRBJ2-7
clone_size: .
cdr3_nt: TGTGCCAGCAGCTTGAGGGGAGGGGCCCCCTACGAGCAGTACTTC
cdr3_aa: CASSLRGGAPYEQYF

d_call: .
v_call: TRBV25-1
j_call: TRBJ1-6
clone_size: .
cdr3_nt: TGTGCCAGCAGTGATACATCAGGCAGTTTTAATTCACCCCTCCACTTT
cdr3_aa: CASSDTSGSFNSPLHF

d_call: .
v_call: TRBV5-1
j_call: TRBJ1-5
clone_size: few
cdr3_nt: TGCGCCAGCAGCTTGCAAGGGGCTTTAGGTCAGCCCCAGCATTTT
cdr3_aa: CASSLQGALGQPQHF

d_call: .
v_call: TRBV2
j_call: TRBJ1-4
clone_size: .
cdr3_nt: TGTGCCAGCAGTGCGCTAACAGGGAATGAAAAACTGTTTTTT
cdr3_aa: CASSALTGNEKLFF

d_call: .
v_call: TRBV10-3
j_call: TRBJ2-1
clone_size: .
cdr3_nt: TGTGCCATCAGTGACAGGGCATCGCGGTTCTTC
cdr3_aa: CAISDRASRFF

d_call: TRBD1
v_call: TRBV10-1
j_call: TRBJ2-7
clone_size: .
cdr3_nt: TGCGCCAGCAGTGAGTTTCCGGGACAGGTAACCTACGAGCAGTACTTC
cdr3_aa: CASSEFPGQVTYEQYF

d_call: .
v_call: TRBV5-5
j_call: TRBJ2-5
clone_size: .
cdr3_nt: TGTGCCAGCAGCGATACGGGCCAAGAGACCCAGTACTTC
cdr3_aa: CASSDTGQETQYF

d_call: .
v_call: TRBV29-1
j_call: TRBJ1-6
clone_size: .
cdr3_nt: TGCAGCGTCCGGGATGGCTCCTATAATTCACCCCTCCACTTT
cdr3_aa: CSVRDGSYNSPLHF

d_call: .
v_call: TRBV6-5
j_call: TRBJ1-2
clone_size: .
cdr3_nt: TGTGCCAGCGGCGCTCCGGGGGGCTTCTATGGCTACACCTTC
cdr3_aa: CASGAPGGFYGYTF

d_call: TRBD2
v_call: TRBV27
j_call: TRBJ2-4
clone_size: .
cdr3_nt: TGTGCCAGCAGCCGCCCGGGGGAGGGAAACATTCAGTACTTC
cdr3_aa: CASSRPGEGNIQYF

d_call: TRBD2
v_call: TRBV18
j_call: TRBJ2-1
clone_size: .
cdr3_nt: TGTGCCAGCTCACCACCGGCCGGACTAGAGAACAATGAGCAGTTCTTC
cdr3_aa: CASSPPAGLENNEQFF

d_call: .
v_call: TRBV6-2/TRBV6-3
j_call: TRBJ1-5
clone_size: .
cdr3_nt: TGTGCCAGCACTTACTCCCGGGACAATCAGCCCCAGCATTTT
cdr3_aa: CASTYSRDNQPQHF

d_call: .
v_call: TRBV5-1
j_call: TRBJ1-2
clone_size: .
cdr3_nt: TGCGCCAGCAGCGGAACAGGGATTTCTAACTATGGCTACACCTTC
cdr3_aa: CASSGTGISNYGYTF

d_call: .
v_call: TRBV6-5
j_call: TRBJ1-4
clone_size: .
cdr3_nt: TGTGCCGGTTCGCGGACTAATGAAAAACTGTTTTTT
cdr3_aa: CAGSRTNEKLFF

d_call: .
v_call: TRBV2
j_call: TRBJ1-5
clone_size: few
cdr3_nt: TGTGCCAGCAGTGGAGGCGTTCAGCCCCAGCATTTT
cdr3_aa: CASSGGVQPQHF

d_call: TRBD2
v_call: TRBV5-1
j_call: TRBJ2-3
clone_size: .
cdr3_nt: TGCGCCAGCTGCCTCGGGCGAGCGGGAGCGACTGATACGCAGTATTTT
cdr3_aa: CASCLGRAGATDTQYF

d_call: .
v_call: TRBV6-6
j_call: TRBJ1-6
clone_size: .
cdr3_nt: TGTGCCAGCAGTCAAAACCAGAGACAGGCCTTATCGTCACCCCTCCACTTT
cdr3_aa: CASSQNQRQALSSPLHF

d_call: TRBD1
v_call: TRBV5-4
j_call: TRBJ1-6
clone_size: .
cdr3_nt: TGTGCCAGCAGTTTGGACAGGGGGCCCAATAATTCACCCCTCCACTTT
cdr3_aa: CASSLDRGPNNSPLHF

d_call: .
v_call: TRBV18
j_call: TRBJ1-5
clone_size: .
cdr3_nt: TGTGCCAGCTCACCAACCAGGGATCAGCCCCAGCATTTT
cdr3_aa: CASSPTRDQPQHF

d_call: .
v_call: TRBV21-1
j_call: TRBJ2-7
clone_size: .
cdr3_nt: TGTGCCAGCAACACAACCTACGAGCAGTACTTC
cdr3_aa: CASNTTYEQYF

d_call: TRBD1
v_call: TRBV7-9
j_call: TRBJ2-6
clone_size: .
cdr3_nt: TGTGCCAGCAGCTTAAGACAGGGTCTATTCTCTGGGGCCAACGTCCTGACTTTC
cdr3_aa: CASSLRQGLFSGANVLTF

d_call: TRBD2
v_call: TRBV2
j_call: TRBJ2-1
clone_size: few
cdr3_nt: TGTGCCAGCAGTGAGTCTGGAGCGGGAGCCACCAATGAGCAGTTCTTC
cdr3_aa: CASSESGAGATNEQFF

d_call: .
v_call: TRBV2
j_call: TRBJ2-4
clone_size: once
cdr3_nt: TGTGCCAGCAGGGGGCTTGCCAAAAACATTCAGTACTTC
cdr3_aa: CASRGLAKNIQYF

d_call: .
v_call: TRBV5-8
j_call: TRBJ1-1
clone_size: .
cdr3_nt: TGTGCCAGCAGCTACTACCGGCGGGGGAACACTGAAGCTTTCTTT
cdr3_aa: CASSYYRRGNTEAFF

d_call: .
v_call: TRBV28
j_call: TRBJ1-2
clone_size: .
cdr3_nt: TGTGCCAGCAGTTTTACCTATAACTATGGCTACACCTTC
cdr3_aa: CASSFTYNYGYTF

d_call: .
v_call: TRBV6-5
j_call: TRBJ1-6
clone_size: .
cdr3_nt: TGTGCCAGCAGTTACAGGCAGGGAATGAATTCACCCCTCCACTTT
cdr3_aa: CASSYRQGMNSPLHF

d_call: .
v_call: TRBV5-1
j_call: TRBJ2-5
clone_size: .
cdr3_nt: TGCGCCAGCACACGTTACGGGACGGAGGGAGAGACCCAGTACTTC
cdr3_aa: CASTRYGTEGETQYF

d_call: .
v_call: TRBV11-3
j_call: TRBJ1-4
clone_size: .
cdr3_nt: TGTGCCAGCAGCCGATGGGGGGCAACTAATGAAAAACTGTTTTTT
cdr3_aa: CASSRWGATNEKLFF

d_call: TRBD1
v_call: TRBV18
j_call: TRBJ1-1
clone_size: .
cdr3_nt: TGTGCCAGCGAAGGACAGGGTGAGGGCGCTTTCTTT
cdr3_aa: CASEGQGEGAFF

d_call: .
v_call: TRBV6-1
j_call: TRBJ1-2
clone_size: .
cdr3_nt: TGTGCCAGCAGTGAACGGGGGAACTATGGCTACACCTTC
cdr3_aa: CASSERGNYGYTF

d_call: .
v_call: TRBV20-1
j_call: TRBJ2-5
clone_size: once
cdr3_nt: TGCAGTGCTAATGAGGGGCGGGAGACCCAGTACTTC
cdr3_aa: CSANEGRETQYF

d_call: TRBD2
v_call: TRBV27
j_call: TRBJ2-4
clone_size: .
cdr3_nt: TGTGCCAGCAGTAAGGGTACGGAACTAGCGGGACGGGGCAAAAACATTCAGTACTTC
cdr3_aa: CASSKGTELAGRGKNIQYF